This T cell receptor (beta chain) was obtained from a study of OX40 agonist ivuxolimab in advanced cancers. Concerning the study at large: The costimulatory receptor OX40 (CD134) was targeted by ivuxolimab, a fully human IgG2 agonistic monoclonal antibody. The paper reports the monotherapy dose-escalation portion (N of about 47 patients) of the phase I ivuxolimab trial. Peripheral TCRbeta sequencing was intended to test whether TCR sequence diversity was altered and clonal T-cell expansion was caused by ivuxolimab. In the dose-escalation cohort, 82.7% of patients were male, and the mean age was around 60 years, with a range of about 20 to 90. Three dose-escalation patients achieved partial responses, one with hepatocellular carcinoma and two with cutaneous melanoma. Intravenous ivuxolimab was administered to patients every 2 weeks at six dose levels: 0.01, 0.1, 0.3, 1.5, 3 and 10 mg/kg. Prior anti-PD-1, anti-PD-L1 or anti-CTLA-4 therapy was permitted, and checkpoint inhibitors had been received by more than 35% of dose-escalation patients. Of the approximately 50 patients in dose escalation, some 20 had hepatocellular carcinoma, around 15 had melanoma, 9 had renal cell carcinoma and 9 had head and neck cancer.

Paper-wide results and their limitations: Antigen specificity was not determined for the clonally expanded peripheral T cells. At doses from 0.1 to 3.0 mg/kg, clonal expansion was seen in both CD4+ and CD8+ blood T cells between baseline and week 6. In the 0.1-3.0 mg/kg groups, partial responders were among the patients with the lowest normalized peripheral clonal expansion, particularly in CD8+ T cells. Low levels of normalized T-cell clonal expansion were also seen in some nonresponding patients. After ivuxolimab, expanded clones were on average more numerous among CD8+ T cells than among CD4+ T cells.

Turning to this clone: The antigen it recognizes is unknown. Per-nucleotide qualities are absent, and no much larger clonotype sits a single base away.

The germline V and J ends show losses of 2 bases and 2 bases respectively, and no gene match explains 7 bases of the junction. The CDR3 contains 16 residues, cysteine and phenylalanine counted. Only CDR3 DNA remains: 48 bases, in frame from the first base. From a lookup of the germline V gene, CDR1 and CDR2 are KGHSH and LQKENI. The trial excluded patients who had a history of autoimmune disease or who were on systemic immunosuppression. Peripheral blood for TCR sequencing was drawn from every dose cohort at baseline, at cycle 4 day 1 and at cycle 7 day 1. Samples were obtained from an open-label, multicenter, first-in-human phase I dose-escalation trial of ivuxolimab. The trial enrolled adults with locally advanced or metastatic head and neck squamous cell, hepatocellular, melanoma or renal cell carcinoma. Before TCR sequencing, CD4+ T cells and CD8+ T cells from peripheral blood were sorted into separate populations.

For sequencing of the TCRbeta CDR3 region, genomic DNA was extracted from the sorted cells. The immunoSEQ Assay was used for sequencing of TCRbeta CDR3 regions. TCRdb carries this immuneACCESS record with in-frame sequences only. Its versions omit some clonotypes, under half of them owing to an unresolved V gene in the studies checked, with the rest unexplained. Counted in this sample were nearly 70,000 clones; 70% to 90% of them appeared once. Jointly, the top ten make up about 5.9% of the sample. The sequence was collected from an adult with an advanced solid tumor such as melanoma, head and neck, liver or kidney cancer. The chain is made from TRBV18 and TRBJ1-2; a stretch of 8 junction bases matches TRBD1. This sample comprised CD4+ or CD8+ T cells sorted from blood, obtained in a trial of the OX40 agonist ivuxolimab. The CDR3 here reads CASSPAAGGENYGYTF. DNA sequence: TGTGCCAGCTCACCAGCGGCAGGGGGCGAGAACTATGGCTACACCTTC.